The T cell receptor (beta chain) under discussion was sequenced for a study of CD8+ T cells in alopecia areata. Findings and caveats of the study: Tofacitinib did not eliminate many expanded lesional clones from scalp or blood.

Comments on this clone: As yet, its antigen is unknown.

Extraction and reverse transcription of RNA yielded cDNA as the sequencing template. Libraries were prepared by immunoSEQ multiplex PCR; TCRdb keeps only in-frame clonotypes and omits some of them. This sample has roughly 40,000 clones; around 90% occur once, and the top ten carry approximately 17%. The germline V gene encodes CDR1 SEHNR and CDR2 FQNEAQ (reference sequence). Between the trimmed V and J ends, which lost 5 bases and 8 bases, there was a span of 19 bases. The CDR3 has 15 residues. Indicated treatment: oral pan-JAK inhibitor, 5-10 mg twice daily. Sampling of alopecia areata patients yielded lesional scalp punch biopsies as well as peripheral blood.

This sequence was found in a human donor with alopecia areata. The specimen was CD8+ T cells sorted from blood, collected at week 24, from a patient treated with tofacitinib. The V and J genes are TRBV7-9 and TRBJ2-1; a possible D gene is TRBD1 (6 bases). This chain's CDR3 is CASSVHRDLGDEQFF. The CDR3 region has the DNA TGTGCCAGCAGCGTCCACAGGGATCTTGGCGATGAGCAGTTCTTC.